The sequence of this TCR beta chain was determined in a study of cytotoxic CD8 clonotypes in ibrutinib-treated CLL. Study in general: Following a median around 13 months of treatment, with a range of 6 to 36, response samples were taken. Each sample contained, on average, under 260,000 productive templates and 95,000 or so productive rearrangements.

A remark on this clone: The antigen is unknown.

Study-level findings and limits: At ibrutinib response, clonality increased, and at progression it declined back toward baseline.

The CDR3 runs to 16 residues. Germline values: CDR1 SGHTA, CDR2 FQGNSA. V was pared by 5 bases and J by 0 bases, with 16 bases between. Generated by immunoSEQ multiplex PCR, the TCRdb table keeps only in-frame clones and is missing some. Among 130,000 or so clones listed, roughly 77% were seen once. The sequence was obtained from a human donor with chronic lymphocytic leukemia. The chain is built from TRBV7-2 and TRBJ1-2; a weak D match, TRBD1 (6 bases). This specimen consisted of PBMCs, obtained after 12 months of ibrutinib treatment. CDR3 nucleotides: TGTGCCAGCAGCCGAAGTGCAGGGGAGACTAACTATGGCTACACCTTC. As protein: CASSRSAGETNYGYTF.